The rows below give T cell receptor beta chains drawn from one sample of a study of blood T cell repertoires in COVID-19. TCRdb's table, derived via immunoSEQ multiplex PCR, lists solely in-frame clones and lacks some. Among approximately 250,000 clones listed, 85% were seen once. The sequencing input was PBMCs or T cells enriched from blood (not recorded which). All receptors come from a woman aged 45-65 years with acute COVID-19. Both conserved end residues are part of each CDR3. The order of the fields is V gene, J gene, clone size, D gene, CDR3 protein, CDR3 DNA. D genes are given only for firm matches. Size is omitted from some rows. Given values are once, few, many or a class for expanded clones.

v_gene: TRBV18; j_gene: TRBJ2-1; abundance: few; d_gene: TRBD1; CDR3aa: CASSPPGSFGTGTLNEQFF; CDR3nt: TGTGCCAGCTCACCACCTGGTTCCTTCGGGACAGGGACCCTAAATGAGCAGTTCTTC
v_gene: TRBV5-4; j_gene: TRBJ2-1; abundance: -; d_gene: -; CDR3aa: CASSGPRGANEQFF; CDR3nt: TGTGCCAGCAGCGGGCCCCGGGGGGCCAATGAGCAGTTCTTC
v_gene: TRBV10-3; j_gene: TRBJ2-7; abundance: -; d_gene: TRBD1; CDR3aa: CAISESVTGGYEQYF; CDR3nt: TGTGCCATCAGTGAGTCAGTGACAGGGGGCTACGAGCAGTACTTC
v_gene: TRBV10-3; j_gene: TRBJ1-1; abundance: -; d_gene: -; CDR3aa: CAISEGPGGNTEAFF; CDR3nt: TGTGCCATCAGTGAAGGACCGGGAGGAAACACTGAAGCTTTCTTT
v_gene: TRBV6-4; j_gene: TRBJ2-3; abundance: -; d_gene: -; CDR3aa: CASSDSTAADTQYF; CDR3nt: TGTGCCAGCAGTGACTCGACAGCCGCAGATACGCAGTATTTT
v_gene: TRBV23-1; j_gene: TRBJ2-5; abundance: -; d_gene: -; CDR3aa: CASSHRDPRDQETQYF; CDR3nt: TGCGCCAGCAGTCACAGGGATCCCAGGGACCAAGAGACCCAGTACTTC
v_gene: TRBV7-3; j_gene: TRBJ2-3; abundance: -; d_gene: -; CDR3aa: CASSLTWLRGEQYF; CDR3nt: TGTGCCAGCAGCTTAACATGGCTCCGAGGAGAGCAGTATTTT
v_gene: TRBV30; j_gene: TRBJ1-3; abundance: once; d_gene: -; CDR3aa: CAWSPLVNTIYF; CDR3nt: TGTGCCTGGAGTCCCCTTGTTAACACCATATATTTT
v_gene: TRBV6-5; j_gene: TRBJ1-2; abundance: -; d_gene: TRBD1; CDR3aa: CASSKPGQGGGYTF; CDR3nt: TGTGCCAGCAGTAAACCTGGACAGGGGGGAGGCTACACCTTC
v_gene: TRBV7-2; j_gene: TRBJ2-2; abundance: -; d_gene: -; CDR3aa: CASSLFGGVTGELFF; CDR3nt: TGTGCCAGCAGCTTATTCGGGGGAGTCACCGGGGAGCTGTTTTTT
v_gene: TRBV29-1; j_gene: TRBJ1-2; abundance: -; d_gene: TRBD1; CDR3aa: CSGGQGSGGYTF; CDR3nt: TGCAGCGGAGGACAGGGATCGGGGGGCTACACCTTC
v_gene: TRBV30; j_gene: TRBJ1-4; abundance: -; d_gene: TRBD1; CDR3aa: CAWSPGTENEKLFF; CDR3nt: TGTGCCTGGAGCCCCGGGACAGAAAATGAAAAACTGTTTTTT
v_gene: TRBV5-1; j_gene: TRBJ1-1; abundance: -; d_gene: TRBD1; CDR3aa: CASSSLQGTNTEAFF; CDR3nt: TGCGCCAGCAGCTCGTTACAGGGGACCAACACTGAAGCTTTCTTT
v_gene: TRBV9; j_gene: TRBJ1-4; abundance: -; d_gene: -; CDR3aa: CASSVLGNGEKLFF; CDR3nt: TGTGCCAGCAGCGTTCTCGGGAACGGTGAAAAACTGTTTTTT
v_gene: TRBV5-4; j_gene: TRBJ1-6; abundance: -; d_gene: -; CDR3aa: CASTQGANFNSPLHF; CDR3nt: TGTGCCAGCACCCAAGGGGCGAACTTTAATTCACCCCTCCACTTT
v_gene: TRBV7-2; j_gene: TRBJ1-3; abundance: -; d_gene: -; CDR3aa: CASSSKAGSGNTIYF; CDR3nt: TGTGCCAGCAGCTCAAAGGCAGGCTCTGGAAACACCATATATTTT
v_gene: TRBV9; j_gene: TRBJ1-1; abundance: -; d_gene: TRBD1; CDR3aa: CASSLSGTGSEYTEAFF; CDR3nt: TGTGCCAGCAGCCTATCCGGGACAGGGTCGGAGTACACTGAAGCTTTCTTT
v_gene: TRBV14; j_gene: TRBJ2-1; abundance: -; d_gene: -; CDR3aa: CASSQDRQGNEQFF; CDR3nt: TGTGCCAGCAGCCAAGATAGGCAGGGCAATGAGCAGTTCTTC
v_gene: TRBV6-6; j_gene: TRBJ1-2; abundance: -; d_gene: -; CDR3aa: CASSYSKGVGYGYTF; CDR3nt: TGTGCCAGCAGTTACTCGAAGGGGGTGGGGTATGGCTACACCTTC
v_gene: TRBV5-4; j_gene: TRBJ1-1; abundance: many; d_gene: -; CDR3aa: CASSPQGGGTEAFF; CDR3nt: TGTGCCAGCAGCCCCCAGGGAGGGGGCACTGAAGCTTTCTTT
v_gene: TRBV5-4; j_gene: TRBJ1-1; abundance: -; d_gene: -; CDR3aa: CASSSMSGTLNTEAFF; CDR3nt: TGTGCCAGCAGTTCTATGTCCGGGACTCTGAACACTGAAGCTTTCTTT
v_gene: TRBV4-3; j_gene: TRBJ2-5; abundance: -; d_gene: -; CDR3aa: CASSQDGLYQETQYF; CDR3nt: TGCGCCAGCAGCCAAGATGGACTGTACCAAGAGACCCAGTACTTC
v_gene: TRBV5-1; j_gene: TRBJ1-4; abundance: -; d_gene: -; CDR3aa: CASSLVFGGRDEKLFF; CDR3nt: TGCGCCAGCAGCTTGGTCTTCGGGGGGCGTGATGAAAAACTGTTTTTT
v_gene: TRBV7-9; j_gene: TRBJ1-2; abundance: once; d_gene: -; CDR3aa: CASSLEQGYGYTF; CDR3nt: TGTGCCAGCAGCCTCGAACAGGGCTATGGCTACACCTTC
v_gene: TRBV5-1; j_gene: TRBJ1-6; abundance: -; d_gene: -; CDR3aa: CASSLGRELQIGSPLHF; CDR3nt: TGCGCCAGCAGCTTGGGCCGGGAGTTACAGATCGGTTCACCCCTCCACTTT
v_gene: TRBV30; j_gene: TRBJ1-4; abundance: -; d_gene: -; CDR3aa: CAWREGTATNEKLFF; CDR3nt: TGTGCCTGGAGGGAGGGCACAGCGACTAATGAAAAACTGTTTTTT